This TCR beta chain was sequenced during a study of T cell responses to AZD1222 COVID-19 vaccine. Overall study findings and caveats: In all cases, repertoires were sampled only after the peak T cell response. Donors were chiefly white British, with a greater number of females, and clonal diversity was perhaps underestimated.

Assay used: immunoSEQ multiplex PCR; TCRdb lists only in-frame clones, some missing. The table lists about 84,000 clones, around nine tenths of them singletons, with more than 9% in the top ten. This clone was recorded once. Its antigen is unknown. This TCR was sampled from an adult who received the AZD1222 COVID-19 vaccine. This material consisted of peripheral blood, taken 28 days after the second AZD1222 dose.

The CDR3, as DNA: TGTGCAAGTCGCCGATACACTAGCGGGGGGGCAACAGATACGCAGTATTTT. Its translation: CASRRYTSGGATDTQYF. This chain joins TRBV12-2 and TRBJ2-3; the table's D call, TRBD2, has no DNA check behind it. TRBV12-2 is reported as a pseudogene. The CDR3 loop spans 17 amino acids.